This TCR beta chain was documented in a study of beta chain features in type 1 diabetes. Blood was collected once per donor into heparin, averaging approximately 110 mL. The authors reverse transcribed all of the isolated RNA, so sequencing captured expressed TCRB transcripts. Repertoires were generated with immunoSEQ multiplex PCR, while TCRdb's copy carries only in-frame clones and drops some. The table records around 450,000 clones, approximately 10% of them present only once. Trimming took 4 bases from V and 1 from J, leaving 8 bases between them. This CDR3 spans 13 amino acids. Germline V CDR1 and CDR2: SGHNT, YYREEE (reference sequence).

The chain recombines TRBV5-4 with TRBJ1-1, with D unresolved. The sequence came from a woman between 18 and 29 years old in good health. The sequenced sample consisted of naive CD4+ T cells from blood. The CDR3 sequence: CASSPLRNTEAFF. In nucleotides, the CDR3 is TGTGCCAGCAGCCCTCTGAGGAACACTGAAGCTTTCTTT.